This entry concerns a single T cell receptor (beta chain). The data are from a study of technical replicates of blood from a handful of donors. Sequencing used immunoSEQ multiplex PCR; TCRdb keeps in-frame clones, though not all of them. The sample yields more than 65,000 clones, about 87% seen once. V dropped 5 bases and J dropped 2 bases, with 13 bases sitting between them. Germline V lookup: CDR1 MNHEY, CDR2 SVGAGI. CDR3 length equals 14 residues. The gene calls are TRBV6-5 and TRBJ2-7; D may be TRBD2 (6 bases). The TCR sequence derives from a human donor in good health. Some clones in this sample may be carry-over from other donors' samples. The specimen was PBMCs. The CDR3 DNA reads TGTGCCAGCAGTCAATTGACTAGAACCTACGAGCAGTACTTC. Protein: CASSQLTRTYEQYF.